This passage covers 23 T cell receptor beta chains from one sample sequenced in a study of cytomegalovirus exposure and HLA in healthy donors. The PCR contained 60 Vbeta and 13 Jbeta primers. The method was immunoSEQ multiplex PCR; TCRdb's version includes in-frame clones alone and lacks a portion of them. The sample holds 100,000 to 150,000 clones, over 70% seen once. The sample was PBMCs. These receptors originate from a woman aged 40 to 50 in good health and CMV-seronegative.

The chain is built from TRBV30 and TRBJ1-2, with 9 bases matching TRBD1. With V trimmed by 4 bases and J by 4 bases, 16 bases remained unmatched. There are 17 residues in the CDR3. Germline-derived CDR1 and CDR2 are GTSNPN and SVGIG (reference sequence). CDR3 sequence (DNA): TGTGCCTGGACCCCTGGATTTAGACAGGGGGTAGGCTATGGCTACACCTTC. Its protein is CAWTPGFRQGVGYGYTF.

The rearrangement joins TRBV6-1 to TRBJ2-3; tentatively, D is TRBD1 (6 bases). The germline V gene has CDR1 MNHNS and CDR2 SASEGT. The CDR3 consists of 12 residues. V was trimmed by 5 bases and J by 5 bases, leaving 8 bases between them. The CDR3 loop reads CASSIQGDTQYF. In DNA form, the CDR3 reads TGTGCCAGCAGTATACAGGGAGATACGCAGTATTTT.

This clone was detected once. The chain couples TRBV29-1 to TRBJ1-1, with TRBD1 identical over 7 bases. Germline V CDR1 and CDR2: SQVTM, ANQGSEA. The CDR3 runs to 14 residues. The V and J ends lost 0 bases and 1 base, in that order; junction bases with no gene match: 2. In nucleotides, the CDR3 is TGCAGCGTTGAAGAACAGGGGACGAACACTGAAGCTTTCTTT. Translation: CSVEEQGTNTEAFF.

The V gene is TRBV5-6, the J gene TRBJ2-7, with 8 bases matching TRBD1. CDR3 length: 13 amino acids. CDR1 and CDR2 from the germline V gene are SGHDT and YYEEEE. With V trimmed by 4 bases and J by 3 bases, 3 bases remained unmatched. The DNA for the CDR3 is TGTGCCAGCAGCCGGGACAGGAGCTACGAGCAGTACTTC. Protein sequence: CASSRDRSYEQYF.

This chain joins TRBV6-5 and TRBJ1-5, with 7 nucleotides matching TRBD1. After removal of 2 bases from V and 5 bases from J, the junction contained 3 bases not matched to a gene. This CDR3 has 14 amino acids. Germline lookup yields CDR1 MNHEY and CDR2 SVGAGI. The CDR3 is CASSYGTDYQPQHF. CDR3 DNA sequence: TGTGCCAGCAGTTACGGGACAGATTATCAGCCCCAGCATTTT.

With respect to this clone: The junction shows a germline mismatch at one end, possibly a read error. The chain combines TRBV27 with TRBJ2-6; 10 bases align to TRBD1. CDR1 is MNHEY and CDR2 is SMNVEV in the germline V gene (reference sequence). The CDR3 is made up of 20 amino acids. CDR3 protein: CASSLKVDRGRNSGANGLTF. CDR3 sequence (DNA): TGTGCCAGCAGTTTAAAAGTCGACAGGGGGCGAAACTCTGGGGCCAACGGCCTGACTTTC.

The sample holds a few counts of this clone. The chain uses TRBV7-9 and TRBJ2-2; 7 nucleotides align to TRBD1. The CDR3 covers 17 residues. The V segment lost 0 bases and the J segment 4 bases; nucleotides outside the gene matches: 8. Germline lookup yields CDR1 SEHNR and CDR2 FQNEAQ (reference sequence). In DNA form, the CDR3 reads TGTGCCAGCAGCTTAGCACAGGGGTCCTCCCTCACCGGGGAGCTGTTTTTT. Translating it yields CASSLAQGSSLTGELFF.

This chain links TRBV6-1 with TRBJ1-4, with 9 bases that match TRBD1. The CDR3 consists of 15 residues. The V and J ends lost 2 bases and 3 bases, in that order; junction bases with no gene match: 1. Per the germline V gene, CDR1 is MNHNS and CDR2 is SASEGT. CDR3 sequence (DNA): TGTGCCAGCAGTGAAAGGACAGGGGCTAATGAAAAACTGTTTTTT. Translating gives CASSERTGANEKLFF.

This clone appeared a single time. This rearrangement joins TRBV28 to TRBJ2-4; a possible D gene is TRBD2 (5 bases). This CDR3 contains 15 residues. CDR1 and CDR2 (germline): MDHEN, SYDVKM. V was cut by 3 bases and J by 0 bases, with 9 bases left in between. The CDR3 sequence: CASSFEGKAKNIQYF. As DNA, the CDR3 is TGTGCCAGCAGTTTTGAGGGTAAAGCCAAAAACATTCAGTACTTC.

This rearrangement joins TRBV6-5 to TRBJ1-2, with 10 bases lining up with TRBD1. The germline V gene encodes CDR1 MNHEY and CDR2 SVGAGI. Germline trimming cut 6 bases from V and 7 bases from J; bases unmatched to any gene: 8. This CDR3 spans 14 amino acids. CDR3 region: CASRPGTGEIGYTF. The DNA for the CDR3 is TGTGCCAGCAGACCGGGGACAGGGGAGATTGGCTACACCTTC.

The gene calls are TRBV9 and TRBJ1-2, with TRBD1 matching over 7 bases. This CDR3 contains 17 residues. CDR1 and CDR2 (germline): SGDLS, YYNGEE. V was clipped by 3 bases and J by 6 bases; unmatched bases: 17. CDR3 sequence: CASSGKDRVGPQDGYTF. In DNA, the CDR3 is TGTGCCAGCAGCGGCAAAGACAGGGTCGGGCCTCAAGATGGCTACACCTTC.

The gene calls are TRBV20-1 and TRBJ2-5, with D possibly being TRBD2 (6 bases). Between the trimmed V and J ends, which lost 5 bases and 5 bases, there was a span of 9 bases. This CDR3 comprises 11 residues. Germline CDR1 DFQATT, CDR2 SNEGSKA (reference sequence). Here the CDR3 DNA reads TGCAGTGCTCGTCTAGCGGAGACCCAGTACTTC. The encoded protein is CSARLAETQYF.

The rearrangement joins TRBV7-3 to TRBJ2-4; 9 bases are a match to TRBD2. J lost 7 bases, V lost 1 base, and 14 bases had no gene match. Germline V CDR1 and CDR2: SGHTA, FQGTGA. This CDR3 is 18 amino acids long. Here the CDR3 reads CASSLMASGVGVSNIQYF. The CDR3 coding sequence is TGTGCCAGCAGCTTAATGGCTAGCGGGGTCGGTGTCAGTAACATTCAGTACTTC. The full variable domain, its missing parts supplied by reference TRBV7-3 and TRBJ2-4, is GAGVSQTPSNKVTEKGKYVELRCDPISGHTALYWYRQSLGQGPEFLIYFQGTGAADDSGLPNDRFFAVRPEGSVSTLKIQRTERGDSAVYLCASSLMASGVGVSNIQYFGAGTRLSVL.

This clone was picked up a small number of times. This chain joins TRBV9 and TRBJ2-1; TRBD1 matches 7 bases. Germline V gene lookup returns CDR1 SGDLS and CDR2 YYNGEE. V lost 3 bases to trimming and J lost 6 bases; unmatched junction nucleotides: 6. The CDR3 loop spans 14 amino acids. The CDR3 nucleotides are TGTGCCAGCAGCGCGGGGACAGAGGTCAATGAGCAGTTCTTC. Its protein product is CASSAGTEVNEQFF.

This clone was seen many times. For the CDR3, the DNA is TGTGCCAGCAGCTTCCTGAACACCGGGGAGCTGTTTTTT. Protein sequence: CASSFLNTGELFF. The chain recombines TRBV5-6 with TRBJ2-2, with unresolved D. The CDR3 totals 13 residues. V was clipped by 2 bases and J by 1 base, with 3 bases between them. The V gene's germline CDR1 is SGHDT and CDR2 YYEEEE.

A note on this clone: Relative to the germline gene, one junction end is altered; a read error may explain this. The rearrangement joins TRBV28 to TRBJ2-5; the D gene is possibly TRBD2 (6 bases). The DNA matches TRBJ2-7 better at its end, which makes the J call doubtful. CDR1 is MDHEN and CDR2 is SYDVKM in the germline V gene. The CDR3 consists of 15 residues. In DNA form, the CDR3 reads TGTGCTAGCAGTTTACTGACTAGAAGGGGCTACGAGCAGTACTTC. It is translated as CASSLLTRRGYEQYF.

V usage is TRBV27 and J usage is TRBJ2-1; 10 bases align to TRBD2. After removal of 6 bases from V and 3 bases from J, the junction contained 5 bases not matched to a gene. Germline V lookup: CDR1 MNHEY, CDR2 SMNVEV (reference sequence). CDR3 length: 15 residues. CDR3 sequence: CASSAGTSVYNEQFF. Here the CDR3 DNA reads TGTGCCAGCAGCGCCGGGACTAGCGTCTACAATGAGCAGTTCTTC.

The chain employs TRBV30 and TRBJ1-4; TRBD1 matches 7 bases. Germline-derived CDR1 and CDR2 are GTSNPN and SVGIG (reference sequence). After removal of 3 bases from V and 15 bases from J, the junction contained 7 bases not matched to a gene. The CDR3 is made up of 11 amino acids. CDR3 nucleotides: TGTGCCTGGAGCCCGGGACAGTCCGTGTTTTTT. Translating gives CAWSPGQSVFF. Looking up the rest from reference TRBV30 and TRBJ1-4 gives the full variable domain: SQTIHQWPATLVQPVGSPLSLECTVEGTSNPNLYWYRQAAGRGLQLLFYSVGIGQISSEVPQNLSASRPQDRQFILSSKKLLLSDSGFYLCAWSPGQSVFFGSGTQLSVL.

The chain joins TRBV27 to TRBJ2-3; TRBD1 might be the D (5 bases). There are 14 residues in the CDR3. V dropped 8 bases and J dropped 2 bases, with 14 bases sitting between them. The germline gives CDR1 MNHEY, CDR2 SMNVEV (reference sequence). The CDR3 loop is CASGVLGVTDTQYF. DNA for the CDR3: TGTGCCAGCGGGGTTTTAGGGGTCACAGATACGCAGTATTTT.

This chain joins TRBV28 and TRBJ2-4, with TRBD1 identical over 7 bases. This CDR3 comprises 15 residues. Trimming took 8 bases from V and 4 from J; bases not matched to a gene: 11. Germline V gene lookup returns CDR1 MDHEN and CDR2 SYDVKM. CDR3 protein: CASLRQGVEKNIQYF. CDR3 nucleotides: TGTGCCAGCCTCCGGCAGGGGGTTGAGAAAAACATTCAGTACTTC.

The rearrangement links TRBV7-2 to TRBJ2-7; 10 positions match TRBD1. V lost 5 bases to trimming and J lost 6 bases; unmatched junction nucleotides: 7. From germline, CDR1 is SGHTA and CDR2 FQGNSA. This CDR3 spans 14 amino acids. CDR3 protein: CASSRPGQGPEQYF. CDR3 bases: TGTGCCAGCAGCCGACCGGGACAGGGGCCCGAGCAGTACTTC.

The chain recombines TRBV5-1 with TRBJ2-5, with a weak D call TRBD2 (5 bases). V dropped 0 bases and J dropped 0 bases, with 9 bases sitting between them. This CDR3 is 15 amino acids long. In germline, CDR1 is SGHRS, CDR2 YFSETQ. The CDR3, as DNA: TGCGCCAGCAGCTTGGTTCCGGGGTACCAAGAGACCCAGTACTTC. Its translation: CASSLVPGYQETQYF.

The gene calls are TRBV4-2 and TRBJ1-1; D may be TRBD1 (5 bases). The CDR3 sequence is 18 residues long. Per germline, CDR1 LGHNA and CDR2 YNFKEQ. V was clipped by 0 bases and J by 0 bases, with 17 bases between them. The CDR3 DNA reads TGTGCCAGCAGCCAAGATTGGGGAGGGGCTGGAATGAACACTGAAGCTTTCTTT. As protein: CASSQDWGGAGMNTEAFF.